The 31 T cell receptor beta chains below come from one sample, sequenced in a study of CD8 T cells in Susac syndrome. Reverse transcription of about 0.45 to 1 ug RNA was carried out with random hexamers. TCRdb itself ran the immunoSEQ multiplex PCR reads through MiXCR, one entry per CDR3 protein. The data show under 250,000 distinct CDR3 sequences, about 94% seen once. The material sequenced was CD4+ T cells from PBMCs. Source of these receptors: a human donor with Susac syndrome.

The V gene is TRBV11-3, the J gene TRBJ2-1, with TRBD1 as a possible D gene (6 bases). V dropped 6 bases and J dropped 12 bases, with 12 bases sitting between them. This CDR3 is built from 11 residues. The V gene's germline CDR1 is SGHNT and CDR2 YENEEA. CDR3 sequence reads: CASSQGTRQFF. CDR3 bases: TGTGCCAGCAGTCAAGGGACAAGGCAGTTCTTC.

The chain recombines TRBV7-6 with TRBJ2-2; D gene ambiguous. The CDR3 length is 13 residues. The V gene lost 3 bases and the J gene lost 4 bases, with 6 bases spanning the gap. The germline V gene has CDR1 SGHVS and CDR2 FNYEAQ. Here the CDR3 DNA reads TGTGCCAGCAGCTTCCTGCCCACCGGGGAGCTGTTTTTT. Translated, it gives CASSFLPTGELFF.

The chain links TRBV28 to TRBJ2-5; 10 bases agree with TRBD1. CDR1 and CDR2 from the germline V gene are MDHEN and SYDVKM. V was clipped by 6 bases and J by 5 bases; unmatched bases: 12. The length of the CDR3 is 16 residues. The CDR3 DNA reads TGTGCCAGCAGAACCATTCGGACAGGGGGGTGGGAGACCCAGTACTTC. Translated: CASRTIRTGGWETQYF.

The chain carries TRBV20-1 and TRBJ2-7; D is ambiguous. Germline CDR1 and CDR2: DFQATT and SNEGSKA (reference sequence). With 7 bases removed from V and 1 base from J, the gap between germline ends came to 11 bases. The CDR3 is made up of 12 amino acids. This CDR3 is CSGEAVSYEQYF. CDR3 sequence (DNA): TGCAGTGGAGAGGCGGTTTCCTACGAGCAGTACTTC.

The rearrangement uses TRBV28 and TRBJ1-2; a possible D gene is TRBD1 (6 bases). V lost 4 bases to trimming and J lost 12 bases, with 24 bases between them. Germline V gene sequence: CDR1 MDHEN, CDR2 SYDVKM. The CDR3 runs 15 residues. The CDR3 region has the DNA TGTGCCAGCAGTTCCCTAACTGGACAGAGATGGCTACACACCTTC. Translating gives CASSSLTGQRWLHTF.

This chain joins TRBV5-1 and TRBJ1-1; D is perhaps TRBD1 (6 bases). The CDR3 loop spans 13 amino acids. CDR1 SGHRS and CDR2 YFSETQ come from the germline V gene. Trimming took off 3 bases at V and 4 bases at J, with 10 bases between the two ends. Here the CDR3 reads CASSSIQGTEAFF. DNA for the CDR3: TGCGCCAGCAGCTCAATACAGGGCACTGAAGCTTTCTTT.

The chain couples TRBV20-1 to TRBJ1-6; no reliable D call. The V end was cut by 6 bases, the J end by 2 bases, with 8 bases between. This CDR3 is 13 amino acids long. The germline V gene has CDR1 DFQATT and CDR2 SNEGSKA (reference sequence). The DNA of the CDR3 is TGCAGTGCCCAAGAGCCCTATAATTCACCCCTCCACTTT. Translating gives CSAQEPYNSPLHF.

The J gene is TRBJ1-1, the V gene TRBV9, with D possibly being TRBD1 (6 bases). CDR1 and CDR2 (germline): SGDLS, YYNGEE. The CDR3 loop spans 14 amino acids. The V gene lost 0 bases and the J gene lost 4 bases, with 10 bases spanning the gap. The CDR3 loop reads CASSVEGGGTEAFF. CDR3 in DNA: TGTGCCAGCAGCGTAGAAGGAGGGGGCACTGAAGCTTTCTTT.

The rearrangement uses TRBV20-1 and TRBJ2-3; no firm D call. Germline V lookup: CDR1 DFQATT, CDR2 SNEGSKA (reference sequence). The length of the CDR3 is 10 residues. The V end was cut by 7 bases, the J end by 4 bases, with 6 bases between. In nucleotides, the CDR3 is TGCAGTGGGGCCGCAGATACGCAGTATTTT. Translating it yields CSGAADTQYF.

This chain joins TRBV6-1 and TRBJ2-3; 8 bases map to TRBD1. CDR1 and CDR2 (germline): MNHNS, SASEGT. Losses at the gene ends were 11 bases for V and 0 bases for J; bases not matched to a gene: 16. The CDR3 sequence is 17 residues long. CDR3 sequence (DNA): TGTGCCGGCCCGAACCGGGACAGGCGTTCTAGCACAGATACGCAGTATTTT. This codes for CAGPNRDRRSSTDTQYF.

This chain uses TRBV3-1 with TRBJ2-3; D call uncertain. The CDR3 has 13 residues. CDR1 is LGHDT and CDR2 is YNNKEL in the germline V gene (reference sequence). V was clipped by 1 base and J by 5 bases, with 7 bases between them. The chain's CDR3 is CASSQATGDTQYF. For the CDR3, the DNA is TGTGCCAGCAGCCAAGCGACCGGAGATACGCAGTATTTT.

The V and J genes are TRBV7-2 and TRBJ2-6, with 7 bases matching TRBD2. The CDR3 runs to 16 residues. The V and J ends lost 3 bases and 2 bases, in that order; junction bases with no gene match: 4. Germline V gene lookup returns CDR1 SGHTA and CDR2 FQGNSA. The CDR3 sequence is CASSFHRGAGANVLTF. CDR3 DNA: TGTGCCAGCAGCTTTCATCGGGGGGCTGGGGCCAACGTCCTGACTTTC. Together with reference TRBV7-2 and TRBJ2-6, the CDR3 gives the full variable domain: GAGVSQSPSNKVTEKGKDVELRCDPISGHTALYWYRQSLGQGLEFLIYFQGNSAPDKSGLPSDRFSAERTGGSVSTLTIQRTQQEDSAVYLCASSFHRGAGANVLTFGAGSRLTVL.

V usage is TRBV3-1 and J usage is TRBJ1-6, with D perhaps TRBD1 (6 bases). The CDR3 extends over 17 amino acids. The germline V gene has CDR1 LGHDT and CDR2 YNNKEL (reference sequence). The V and J ends lost 3 bases and 0 bases respectively, with 12 bases between them. CDR3 sequence: CASSQGGRSSYNSPLHF. Written as DNA, the CDR3 is TGTGCCAGCAGCCAGGGGGGCAGGAGCTCCTATAATTCACCCCTCCACTTT.

This chain links TRBV30 with TRBJ2-7, with D perhaps matching TRBD1 (6 bases). CDR1 is GTSNPN, CDR2 SVGIG, per germline (reference sequence). The CDR3 loop spans 13 amino acids. The ends were cut back, 0 bases at V and 3 bases at J, with 9 bases in the middle. The CDR3 region has the DNA TGTGCCTGGAGTGTGGACAGCTTCTACGAGCAGTACTTC. The encoded protein is CAWSVDSFYEQYF.

The chain joins TRBV19 to TRBJ1-4; a weak D match, TRBD1 (6 bases). Trimming took off 3 bases at V and 8 bases at J, with 13 bases between the two ends. The CDR3 extends over 14 amino acids. Germline V gives CDR1 LNHDA, CDR2 SQIVND (reference sequence). CDR3 protein: CASSIQGLREKLFF. The CDR3, as DNA: TGTGCCAGTAGTATCCAGGGGCTGAGGGAAAAACTGTTTTTT.

The chain carries TRBV30 and TRBJ1-2, with D unclear. Germline CDR1 GTSNPN, CDR2 SVGIG (reference sequence). The CDR3 totals 14 residues. Trimming stripped 2 bases from V and 2 bases from J, with 12 bases between. The CDR3 DNA sequence: TGTGCCTGGAGTCGTTGGACTTCAAACTATGGCTACACCTTC. Protein: CAWSRWTSNYGYTF.

This chain joins TRBV7-2 and TRBJ2-2; perhaps TRBD1 as D (6 bases). V gave up 5 bases and J gave up 1 base, with 17 bases separating them. The length of the CDR3 is 17 residues. CDR1 and CDR2 from the germline V gene are SGHTA and FQGNSA. CDR3 sequence (DNA): TGTGCCAGCAGCGACTGGGACAAATTAATGAACACCGGGGAGCTGTTTTTT. Amino acid sequence: CASSDWDKLMNTGELFF.

This chain uses TRBV6-1 with TRBJ2-7; a weak D match, TRBD1 (6 bases). The CDR3 is made up of 15 amino acids. The V gene lost 0 bases and the J gene lost 7 bases, with 16 bases spanning the gap. Per the germline V gene, CDR1 is MNHNS and CDR2 is SASEGT. The chain's CDR3 is CASSEALNREEEQYF. CDR3 nucleotide sequence: TGTGCCAGCAGTGAAGCGCTCAACAGGGAAGAGGAGCAGTACTTC.

The rearrangement links TRBV19 to TRBJ1-1; perhaps TRBD1 as D (6 bases). The CDR3 has 13 residues. V was clipped by 11 bases and J by 0 bases, with 13 bases between them. Germline V gene lookup returns CDR1 LNHDA and CDR2 SQIVND (reference sequence). The CDR3 loop reads CAGSQGMNTEAFF. The DNA for the CDR3 is TGTGCCGGCAGCCAGGGGATGAACACTGAAGCTTTCTTT.

The chain combines TRBV5-1 with TRBJ2-1; the match to TRBD2 covers 7 bases. There are 15 residues in the CDR3. V lost 4 bases, J lost 1 base, and 5 bases stayed unmatched. Germline values: CDR1 SGHRS, CDR2 YFSETQ. In DNA, the CDR3 is TGCGCCAGCAGCGCAAGCGGGGTTTCCTACAATGAGCAGTTCTTC. This sequence encodes CASSASGVSYNEQFF.

The J gene is TRBJ1-1, the V gene TRBV30; a possible D gene is TRBD1 (5 bases). Germline lookup yields CDR1 GTSNPN and CDR2 SVGIG (reference sequence). The CDR3 runs to 17 residues. The V gene lost 0 bases and the J gene lost 4 bases, with 21 bases spanning the gap. CDR3 DNA sequence: TGTGCCTGGAGTGTCATCAGGACGGGACCCCTCAGCACTGAAGCTTTCTTT. This codes for CAWSVIRTGPLSTEAFF.

The V gene is TRBV20-1, the J gene TRBJ2-1; 8 nucleotides line up with TRBD2. CDR3 length: 14 amino acids. V trimming: 6 bases; J trimming: 5 bases; junction bases outside the gene matches: 9. Germline V gene lookup returns CDR1 DFQATT and CDR2 SNEGSKA (reference sequence). CDR3 amino acids: CSAGGGRANNEQFF. For the CDR3, the DNA is TGCAGTGCCGGGGGGGGCAGGGCAAACAATGAGCAGTTCTTC.

V gene TRBV5-6 combines with J gene TRBJ2-7; D unresolved. This CDR3 contains 17 residues. Germline loops: CDR1 SGHDT, CDR2 YYEEEE. The germline V and J ends were trimmed by 0 bases and 0 bases, with 16 bases remaining between them. CDR3: CASSLGSFRPASYEQYF. CDR3 in DNA: TGTGCCAGCAGCTTGGGGTCGTTTAGGCCGGCCTCCTACGAGCAGTACTTC. Supplemented by reference TRBV5-6 and TRBJ2-7, the full variable domain reads DAGVTQSPTHLIKTRGQQVTLRCSPKSGHDTVSWYQQALGQGPQFIFQYYEEEERQRGNFPDRFSGHQFPNYSSELNVNALLLGDSALYLCASSLGSFRPASYEQYFGPGTRLTVT.

The chain carries TRBV2 and TRBJ2-7; D is possibly TRBD2 (6 bases). CDR1 is SNHLY, CDR2 FYNNEI, per germline. This CDR3 is built from 12 residues. Trimming left V 6 bases short and J 2 bases short, with 8 bases between. As DNA, the CDR3 is TGTGCCAGCAGGGGGACTGCCTACGAGCAGTACTTC. It translates to CASRGTAYEQYF.

The CDR3 loop is CASSLFGERETQYF. The CDR3 DNA follows: TGTGCCAGCAGCTTATTCGGGGAGCGGGAGACCCAGTACTTC. V is TRBV7-2 and J is TRBJ2-5; a possible D gene is TRBD2 (5 bases). This CDR3 is 14 amino acids long. Germline values: CDR1 SGHTA, CDR2 FQGNSA. V was clipped by 2 bases and J by 5 bases, with 12 bases between them.

This clonotype has a single count. V is TRBV4-3 and J is TRBJ1-4, with D perhaps matching TRBD1 (5 bases). The CDR3 is 15 residues long. The germline V gene encodes CDR1 LGHNA and CDR2 YSLEER. Trimming shortened V by 0 bases and J by 8 bases, and 13 bases separated the two germline ends. CDR3: CASSQDKAGLEKLFF. As DNA, the CDR3 is TGCGCCAGCAGCCAAGATAAGGCAGGGCTGGAAAAACTGTTTTTT.

The rearrangement links TRBV10-1 to TRBJ1-1; D ambiguous. This CDR3 has 13 residues. CDR1 is WNHNN, CDR2 SYGVQD, per germline (reference sequence). V was clipped by 6 bases and J by 0 bases, with 8 bases between them. CDR3 nucleotides: TGCGCCAGCAGGTCGGGGATGAACACTGAAGCTTTCTTT. Amino acids: CASRSGMNTEAFF.

The chain couples TRBV15 to TRBJ2-3; the D is unclear. With 0 bases removed from V and 4 bases from J, the gap between germline ends came to 5 bases. The CDR3 contains 13 residues. Germline V gene sequence: CDR1 LNHNV, CDR2 YYDKDF (reference sequence). CDR3 nucleotide sequence: TGTGCCACCAGCAGAGACGGACCAGATACGCAGTATTTT. It yields the protein CATSRDGPDTQYF.

The V gene is TRBV12-3 or TRBV12-4, the J gene TRBJ1-6; TRBD1 might be the D (6 bases). Trimming shortened V by 5 bases and J by 7 bases, and 6 bases separated the two germline ends. The CDR3 runs 12 residues. CDR3 sequence reads: CASSTGNSPLHF. CDR3 nucleotides: TGTGCCAGCAGTACAGGGAATTCACCCCTCCACTTT.

V is TRBV5-4 and J is TRBJ1-2; the D is unclear. Trimming pared 2 bases from V and 3 bases from J, leaving 11 bases between. The V gene's germline CDR1 is SGHNT and CDR2 YYREEE (reference sequence). CDR3 length equals 14 residues. CDR3 protein: CASSFSWRDYGYTF. The CDR3 coding sequence is TGTGCCAGCAGCTTTTCATGGCGAGACTATGGCTACACCTTC. The variable domain in full, with the rest retrieved from reference TRBV5-4 and TRBJ1-2, is ETGVTQSPTHLIKTRGQQVTLRCSSQSGHNTVSWYQQALGQGPQFIFQYYREEENGRGNFPPRFSGLQFPNYSSELNVNALELDDSALYLCASSFSWRDYGYTFGSGTRLTVV.

The rearrangement joins TRBV12-3 or TRBV12-4 to TRBJ1-5; D is uncertain. This CDR3 is built from 16 residues. Trimming left V 5 bases short and J 5 bases short, with 19 bases between. The CDR3 bases are TGTGCCAGCAGTCTTGAAACCGGGAACATGCATCAGCCCCAGCATTTT. Residues: CASSLETGNMHQPQHF.